The 2 T cell receptor beta chains below come from one sample, sequenced in a study of shared clonotypes between healthy human individuals. Produced via immunoSEQ multiplex PCR; TCRdb's table is partial and in-frame only. The sample holds more than 2 million clones; over 85% are singletons and the top ten take roughly 1.7%. CD8 cells classed as naive were CD45RO-negative and positively selected for CCR7, excluding terminally differentiated effector memory CD45RA+ cells. The specimen was naive CD8+ T cells from PBMCs. The receptors were gathered from a man between 18 and 35 years old in good health. Some clones in this sample may be carry-over from other donors' samples.

Concerning this clone itself: Within the sample, other DNA sequences also encode this same CDR3. The V call is TRBV9, the J call TRBJ2-5, with 7 bases matching TRBD1. This CDR3 region has 13 residues. Trimming cost V 0 bases and J 4 bases; bases outside gene matches: 0. Germline V CDR1 and CDR2: SGDLS, YYNGEE. The CDR3 DNA follows: TGTGCCAGCAGCGTAGCAGGGGGAGAGACCCAGTACTTC. Amino acids: CASSVAGGETQYF.

This clone showed up just a few times. This sequence joins TRBV5-4 and TRBJ1-1, with D possibly TRBD1 on 5 matching bases. Germline V gene lookup returns CDR1 SGHNT and CDR2 YYREEE (reference sequence). The CDR3 covers 12 residues. Trimming stripped 5 bases from V and 5 bases from J, with 10 bases between. The CDR3 here is CASSQGDTEAFF. The CDR3 DNA is TGTGCCAGCAGTCAGGGAGATACTGAAGCTTTCTTT. Full variable domain (outside the CDR3, taken from reference TRBV5-4 and TRBJ1-1): ETGVTQSPTHLIKTRGQQVTLRCSSQSGHNTVSWYQQALGQGPQFIFQYYREEENGRGNFPPRFSGLQFPNYSSELNVNALELDDSALYLCASSQGDTEAFFGQGTRLTVV.